This T cell receptor beta chain was retrieved from a study of tissue T cells after allogeneic stem cell transplantation. As for this clone: Gene labels here are mouse ones. The read stops 1 residue short of the end of the CDR3; the missing end is completed from the germline J gene.

V lost 3 bases, J lost 6 bases, and 6 bases stayed unmatched. There are 15 residues in the CDR3. The germline V gene has CDR1 NSQYPW and CDR2 LRSPGD (reference sequence). Time point described: mouse harvest day 14 after allogeneic transplant. Mouse grafts combined 10^7 T-cell-depleted bone marrow cells with 10^6 splenic CD5+ T cells. Mice had MHC-mismatched B6 into BALB/c GVHD, sampled day 7 or 14. Data came from immunoSEQ multiplex PCR; TCRdb stores just in-frame clones and leaves some out. Altogether 8,500 to 10,000 clones are present, roughly 38% being singletons, with the ten largest covering roughly 5%.

The clonotype originates from a female BALB/c mouse given C57BL/6 T cells with graft-versus-host disease after an allogeneic hematopoietic cell transplant. Sequences were obtained from skin. This sequence joins TRBV1 and TRBJ2-7, with 12 bases fitting TRBD2. The DNA read from the CDR3 is TGCACCTGCAGTGCGCCGGGACTGGGGGGAGGTGAACAGTAC. Its translation is CTCSAPGLGGGEQY. The whole CDR3 protein is CTCSAPGLGGGEQYF.